These T cell receptor beta chains were read from a single sample in a study of T cell responses to AZD1222 COVID-19 vaccine. Sequenced by immunoSEQ multiplex PCR; TCRdb stores in-frame clones only, minus some. This sample has roughly 150,000 clones, with over 65% found just once. The sequencing here drew on peripheral blood, taken on day 0 of AZD1222 vaccination. These receptor sequences come from an adult in good health. The CDR3 runs from the conserved cysteine through the conserved F or W. D genes are given only for firm matches. Size values are once, few and many counts, or a class for expanded clones, and some rows have none.

j_gene: TRBJ1-1; v_gene: TRBV7-9; d_gene: -; abundance: -; CDR3aa: CASSQTKGTEAFF; CDR3nt: TGTGCCAGCAGCCAGACAAAGGGGACTGAAGCTTTCTTT
j_gene: TRBJ2-1; v_gene: TRBV2; d_gene: TRBD2; abundance: -; CDR3aa: CASSAGTSLGNEQFF; CDR3nt: TGTGCCAGCAGTGCCGGGACTAGCTTGGGTAATGAGCAGTTCTTC
j_gene: TRBJ1-2; v_gene: TRBV9; d_gene: TRBD1; abundance: -; CDR3aa: CASSVRRDRVSNYGYTF; CDR3nt: TGTGCCAGCAGCGTGAGGCGGGACAGGGTTTCGAACTATGGCTACACCTTC
j_gene: TRBJ1-3; v_gene: TRBV3-1/TRBV3-2; d_gene: -; abundance: -; CDR3aa: CASSPAENTIYF; CDR3nt: TGTGCCAGCAGCCCGGCCGAAAACACCATATATTTT
j_gene: TRBJ1-2; v_gene: TRBV5-1; d_gene: -; abundance: -; CDR3aa: CASSPSSSGYTF; CDR3nt: TGCGCCAGCAGCCCGAGTTCCTCTGGCTACACCTTC
j_gene: TRBJ1-6; v_gene: TRBV5-6; d_gene: -; abundance: -; CDR3aa: CASSGWAPGVHNSPLHF; CDR3nt: TGTGCCAGCAGCGGGTGGGCACCCGGGGTCCATAATTCACCCCTCCACTTT
j_gene: TRBJ1-4; v_gene: TRBV19; d_gene: TRBD1; abundance: -; CDR3aa: CASSGSGQGEEKLFF; CDR3nt: TGTGCCAGTAGTGGTTCGGGACAGGGTGAAGAAAAACTGTTTTTT
j_gene: TRBJ1-4; v_gene: TRBV5-1; d_gene: -; abundance: -; CDR3aa: CASRTGGLRGEKLFF; CDR3nt: TGCGCCAGCAGGACCGGGGGACTACGCGGGGAAAAACTGTTTTTT
j_gene: TRBJ2-7; v_gene: TRBV28; d_gene: TRBD1; abundance: -; CDR3aa: CASNSRTGKAYEQYF; CDR3nt: TGTGCCAGCAATTCAAGGACAGGGAAAGCCTACGAGCAGTACTTC
j_gene: TRBJ1-1; v_gene: TRBV11-2; d_gene: -; abundance: few; CDR3aa: CASSPREGRGAFF; CDR3nt: TGTGCCAGCAGCCCCCGGGAAGGGCGGGGGGCTTTCTTT
j_gene: TRBJ1-2; v_gene: TRBV7-9; d_gene: TRBD1; abundance: -; CDR3aa: CASSSEGQAGGYTF; CDR3nt: TGTGCCAGCAGCTCCGAGGGACAGGCTGGTGGCTACACCTTC
j_gene: TRBJ1-2; v_gene: TRBV19; d_gene: TRBD1; abundance: -; CDR3aa: CASSQGTAANYGYTF; CDR3nt: TGTGCCAGTAGTCAAGGGACAGCAGCTAACTATGGCTACACCTTC
j_gene: TRBJ2-5; v_gene: TRBV24-1; d_gene: TRBD2; abundance: -; CDR3aa: CATSDSVGTSARRMWTQYF; CDR3nt: TGTGCCACCAGTGATTCGGTTGGGACTAGCGCCCGCCGAATGTGGACCCAGTACTTC
j_gene: TRBJ1-4; v_gene: TRBV28; d_gene: -; abundance: -; CDR3aa: CASSARGGINEKLFF; CDR3nt: TGTGCCAGCAGTGCCCGGGGGGGTATTAATGAAAAACTGTTTTTT
j_gene: TRBJ2-3; v_gene: TRBV4-2; d_gene: -; abundance: few; CDR3aa: CASSQESEGTDTQYF; CDR3nt: TGTGCCAGCAGCCAAGAGTCGGAGGGCACAGATACGCAGTATTTT
j_gene: TRBJ1-3; v_gene: TRBV29-1; d_gene: -; abundance: -; CDR3aa: CSVESGAGTIYF; CDR3nt: TGCAGCGTTGAATCGGGGGCAGGAACCATATATTTT
j_gene: TRBJ2-7; v_gene: TRBV5-6; d_gene: -; abundance: -; CDR3aa: CASSALGPDSYEQYF; CDR3nt: TGTGCCAGCAGCGCCCTGGGCCCCGACTCCTACGAGCAGTACTTC
j_gene: TRBJ1-3; v_gene: TRBV30; d_gene: TRBD1; abundance: -; CDR3aa: CAWTPQGAGGNTIYF; CDR3nt: TGTGCCTGGACCCCACAGGGGGCGGGGGGAAACACCATATATTTT
j_gene: TRBJ1-1; v_gene: TRBV4-2; d_gene: TRBD1; abundance: -; CDR3aa: CASSQFPTGRTEAFF; CDR3nt: TGTGCCAGCAGCCAATTCCCGACAGGGCGAACTGAAGCTTTCTTT
j_gene: TRBJ1-3; v_gene: TRBV7-9; d_gene: -; abundance: -; CDR3aa: CASSEGQYTIYF; CDR3nt: TGTGCCAGCAGCGAAGGACAGTACACCATATATTTT
j_gene: TRBJ2-4; v_gene: TRBV2; d_gene: TRBD1; abundance: -; CDR3aa: CASSGGQGFSKNIQYF; CDR3nt: TGTGCCAGCAGTGGGGGACAGGGGTTTTCCAAAAACATTCAGTACTTC
j_gene: TRBJ1-2; v_gene: TRBV28; d_gene: -; abundance: -; CDR3aa: CALRPAVANYGYTF; CDR3nt: TGTGCCTTGCGCCCCGCGGTAGCTAACTATGGCTACACCTTC
j_gene: TRBJ1-4; v_gene: TRBV28; d_gene: -; abundance: -; CDR3aa: CASSQRGHGLFF; CDR3nt: TGTGCCAGCAGTCAACGGGGTCACGGACTGTTTTTT
j_gene: TRBJ1-1; v_gene: TRBV6-1; d_gene: -; abundance: few; CDR3aa: CASSGSARGFPNTEAFF; CDR3nt: TGTGCCAGCAGTGGTTCCGCTAGGGGGTTCCCGAACACTGAAGCTTTCTTT
j_gene: TRBJ2-4; v_gene: TRBV7-2; d_gene: TRBD2; abundance: -; CDR3aa: CASSPTSGLAENIQYF; CDR3nt: TGTGCCAGCAGTCCAACGTCGGGACTAGCTGAAAACATTCAGTACTTC
j_gene: TRBJ1-3; v_gene: TRBV7-9; d_gene: -; abundance: -; CDR3aa: CASSLRQGSENTIYF; CDR3nt: TGTGCCAGCAGCTTAAGGCAGGGGAGCGAAAACACCATATATTTT
j_gene: TRBJ1-5; v_gene: TRBV7-8; d_gene: -; abundance: few; CDR3aa: CASSSRGGLSNQPQHF; CDR3nt: TGTGCCAGCAGCTCCCGAGGGGGGTTGAGCAATCAGCCCCAGCATTTT
j_gene: TRBJ2-7; v_gene: TRBV19; d_gene: TRBD1; abundance: -; CDR3aa: CASSSNDRGHSYEQYF; CDR3nt: TGTGCCAGTAGTTCAAACGACAGGGGGCATAGCTACGAGCAGTACTTC
j_gene: TRBJ1-3; v_gene: TRBV7-8; d_gene: -; abundance: -; CDR3aa: CASSFSISSGNTIYF; CDR3nt: TGTGCCAGCAGCTTCTCCATTTCGTCTGGAAACACCATATATTTT
j_gene: TRBJ2-7; v_gene: TRBV23-1; d_gene: -; abundance: -; CDR3aa: CASAEGNEQYF; CDR3nt: TGCGCCAGCGCAGAGGGCAACGAGCAGTACTTC
j_gene: TRBJ2-2; v_gene: TRBV6-1; d_gene: -; abundance: -; CDR3aa: CASSEKGSGELFF; CDR3nt: TGTGCCAGCAGTGAGAAGGGCTCCGGGGAGCTGTTTTTT
j_gene: TRBJ1-2; v_gene: TRBV10-3; d_gene: -; abundance: -; CDR3aa: CAISTSDSGYTF; CDR3nt: TGTGCCATCAGTACCTCGGACAGTGGCTACACCTTC
j_gene: TRBJ2-7; v_gene: TRBV2; d_gene: -; abundance: -; CDR3aa: CASLAEALSYEQYF; CDR3nt: TGTGCCAGCTTAGCGGAAGCCCTCTCCTACGAGCAGTACTTC
j_gene: TRBJ1-1; v_gene: TRBV30; d_gene: -; abundance: few; CDR3aa: CAWSVFGTANTEAFF; CDR3nt: TGTGCCTGGAGTGTATTCGGTACGGCGAACACTGAAGCTTTCTTT
j_gene: TRBJ1-5; v_gene: TRBV9; d_gene: -; abundance: -; CDR3aa: CASSVNSNQPQHF; CDR3nt: TGTGCCAGCAGCGTGAACAGCAATCAGCCCCAGCATTTT
j_gene: TRBJ1-1; v_gene: TRBV29-1; d_gene: TRBD1; abundance: -; CDR3aa: CSSDRGPTEAFF; CDR3nt: TGCAGCTCCGACAGGGGGCCCACTGAAGCTTTCTTT
j_gene: TRBJ2-7; v_gene: TRBV28; d_gene: TRBD1; abundance: -; CDR3aa: CASRGPGQGSYEQYF; CDR3nt: TGTGCCAGCAGAGGACCGGGACAGGGATCCTACGAGCAGTACTTC
j_gene: TRBJ2-3; v_gene: TRBV5-6; d_gene: -; abundance: -; CDR3aa: CASSFTGRPGTQYF; CDR3nt: TGTGCCAGCAGCTTCACAGGCCGCCCGGGAACGCAGTATTTT
j_gene: TRBJ1-6; v_gene: TRBV30; d_gene: -; abundance: -; CDR3aa: CAWKAVRSGTSSYNSPLHF; CDR3nt: TGTGCCTGGAAGGCTGTTCGTTCCGGGACCAGCTCCTATAATTCACCCCTCCACTTT
j_gene: TRBJ2-1; v_gene: TRBV29-1; d_gene: TRBD1; abundance: -; CDR3aa: CSVVTGFNNEQFF; CDR3nt: TGCAGCGTGGTGACAGGGTTTAACAATGAGCAGTTCTTC
j_gene: TRBJ1-5; v_gene: TRBV15; d_gene: TRBD1; abundance: -; CDR3aa: CATSRGLGTGPGAQHF; CDR3nt: TGTGCCACCAGCAGAGGCTTAGGGACAGGGCCCGGAGCCCAGCATTTT
j_gene: TRBJ2-3; v_gene: TRBV7-3; d_gene: -; abundance: -; CDR3aa: CASSPQYTDTQYF; CDR3nt: TGTGCCAGCAGCCCTCAATACACAGATACGCAGTATTTT
j_gene: TRBJ2-1; v_gene: TRBV24-1; d_gene: TRBD2; abundance: -; CDR3aa: CATSDPRKSGGAINEQFF; CDR3nt: TGTGCCACCAGTGATCCCCGAAAAAGCGGGGGGGCTATCAATGAGCAGTTCTTC
j_gene: TRBJ1-3; v_gene: TRBV19; d_gene: -; abundance: -; CDR3aa: CASSRPPAGPGNTIYF; CDR3nt: TGTGCCAGTAGTCGCCCCCCAGCAGGGCCGGGAAACACCATATATTTT
j_gene: TRBJ2-2; v_gene: TRBV2; d_gene: -; abundance: -; CDR3aa: CASSEARVATGELFF; CDR3nt: TGTGCCAGCAGTGAAGCCAGGGTGGCCACCGGGGAGCTGTTTTTT
j_gene: TRBJ2-1; v_gene: TRBV6-6; d_gene: TRBD2; abundance: -; CDR3aa: CASSYGTSGLNEQFF; CDR3nt: TGTGCCAGCAGTTATGGGACTAGCGGTCTCAATGAGCAGTTCTTC
j_gene: TRBJ2-6; v_gene: TRBV7-9; d_gene: TRBD1; abundance: -; CDR3aa: CASSLGTGVASSGANVLTF; CDR3nt: TGTGCCAGCAGCTTAGGGACAGGGGTGGCCTCCTCTGGGGCCAACGTCCTGACTTTC
j_gene: TRBJ2-2; v_gene: TRBV27; d_gene: -; abundance: once; CDR3aa: CASSLRGGTSGELFF; CDR3nt: TGTGCCAGCAGTTTAAGGGGGGGGACCTCCGGGGAGCTGTTTTTT
j_gene: TRBJ1-1; v_gene: TRBV6-5; d_gene: -; abundance: -; CDR3aa: CATAWRGRVAEAFF; CDR3nt: TGTGCCACCGCCTGGCGGGGCAGGGTGGCTGAAGCTTTCTTT
j_gene: TRBJ2-3; v_gene: TRBV5-4; d_gene: -; abundance: -; CDR3aa: CASSFSESADTQYF; CDR3nt: TGTGCCAGCAGTTTTAGCGAGAGTGCAGATACGCAGTATTTT